Listed below are T cell receptor beta chains from one sample, sequenced in a study of T cell repertoires in cytomegalovirus infection. MiXCR was run by TCRdb on the reads, yielding one entry per CDR3 protein. The data hold 300,000 to 400,000 distinct CDR3 sequences, with 15% to 20% observed a single time. What was sequenced was PBMCs. These receptors all stem from a human donor in good health (CMV status not recorded). Some clones in this sample may be carry-over from other donors' samples. Each CDR3 is given with its conserved first and last residue. Each record gives: V gene, D gene, J gene, clone size, CDR3 protein, CDR3 DNA. A D gene is named only where the DNA matches it firmly. A row's size may be missing; if present it is once, few, many or a size class.

TRBV6-1	TRBD1	TRBJ2-2	many	CASSTYRGGANTGELFF	TGTGCCAGCAGTACCTACAGGGGCGGAGCGAACACCGGGGAGCTGTTTTTT
TRBV4-1	.	TRBJ1-1	few	CASSPLVLGVNTEAFF	TGCGCCAGCAGCCCACTTGTCCTTGGGGTGAACACTGAAGCTTTCTTT
TRBV7-6	TRBD2	TRBJ2-1	few	CASSPYGGNNEQFF	TGTGCCAGCAGTCCCTACGGGGGGAACAATGAGCAGTTCTTC
TRBV20-1	TRBD2	TRBJ2-7	few	CSATMIPGLAGLYEQYF	TGCAGTGCTACTATGATCCCGGGACTAGCGGGGCTCTACGAGCAGTACTTC
TRBV7-6	.	TRBJ2-5	few	CASNPVPYGTQYF	TGTGCCAGCAACCCAGTCCCGTATGGGACCCAGTACTTC
TRBV7-2	.	TRBJ2-5	many	CASSSRTTTQYF	TGTGCCAGCAGCTCCCGGACCACGACCCAGTACTTC
TRBV20-1	TRBD1	TRBJ1-5	few	CSATRGGDQPQHF	TGCAGTGCTACGAGAGGGGGCGATCAGCCCCAGCATTTT
TRBV7-2	.	TRBJ1-6	many	CASNLGGSPLHF	TGTGCCAGCAACCTGGGGGGTTCACCCCTCCACTTT
TRBV7-2	TRBD2	TRBJ2-7	many	CASSALAGVGEQYF	TGTGCCAGCAGCGCACTAGCGGGAGTGGGAGAGCAGTACTTC
TRBV12-3/TRBV12-4	.	TRBJ1-2	.	CASRMGRDYGYTF	TGTGCCAGCAGAATGGGCAGAGACTATGGCTACACCTTC
TRBV7-2	.	TRBJ2-5	.	CASSQPGSETQYF	TGTGCCAGCAGTCAGCCAGGGTCAGAGACCCAGTACTTC
TRBV10-3	TRBD2	TRBJ2-1	.	CAISGGLAKQGEQFF	TGTGCCATCAGTGGGGGACTAGCGAAACAGGGGGAGCAGTTCTTC
TRBV7-9	.	TRBJ1-2	.	CASSLYIGYGYTF	TGTGCCAGCAGCTTATACATAGGCTATGGCTACACCTTC
TRBV15	TRBD2	TRBJ2-7	few	CATSSYLAGVYEQYF	TGTGCCACCAGCAGCTACCTAGCGGGAGTTTACGAGCAGTACTTC
TRBV27	.	TRBJ1-6	.	CASSFGRAFRDNSPLHF	TGTGCCAGCAGTTTCGGGAGAGCCTTCCGGGACAATTCACCCCTCCACTTT
TRBV7-2	.	TRBJ1-2	many	CASSLRANGYTF	TGTGCCAGCAGCTTGAGGGCTAACGGCTACACCTTC
TRBV2	.	TRBJ1-1	.	CASSDERNTEAFF	TGTGCCAGCAGTGATGAGAGAAACACTGAAGCTTTCTTT
TRBV12-3/TRBV12-4	TRBD2	TRBJ2-5	few	CASRVGLAAGETQYF	TGTGCCAGCAGGGTGGGTCTAGCGGCCGGAGAGACCCAGTACTTC
TRBV12-5	.	TRBJ1-1	many	CASGRDAGFSTEAFF	TGTGCTAGTGGCCGGGACGCGGGTTTCAGCACTGAAGCTTTCTTT
TRBV7-6	TRBD2	TRBJ2-1	many	CASSPSRSSGGSGYNEQFF	TGTGCCAGCAGCCCATCCCGGAGTAGCGGGGGGTCTGGGTACAATGAGCAGTTCTTC
TRBV2	.	TRBJ1-1	few	CASSAWGAYEAFF	TGTGCCAGCAGTGCCTGGGGGGCCTATGAAGCTTTCTTT
TRBV2	.	TRBJ1-1	few	CASSPVQAGTEAFF	TGTGCCAGCAGCCCGGTACAGGCGGGGACTGAAGCTTTCTTT
TRBV20-1	TRBD1	TRBJ2-3	few	CSATGGQGITDTQYF	TGCAGTGCAACCGGGGGACAGGGGATCACAGATACGCAGTATTTT
TRBV28	.	TRBJ1-1	few	CASSLTPPMNTEAFF	TGTGCCAGCAGTTTAACTCCACCAATGAACACTGAAGCTTTCTTT
TRBV6-6	TRBD2	TRBJ2-1	.	CASSQYRLADNEQFF	TGTGCCAGCAGTCAATACCGACTAGCGGACAATGAGCAGTTCTTC
TRBV20-1	TRBD1	TRBJ1-6	few	CSAPWQGGSPLHF	TGCAGTGCTCCTTGGCAGGGGGGATCACCCCTCCACTTT
TRBV12-3/TRBV12-4	TRBD1	TRBJ2-3	many	CASSKGALDTQYF	TGTGCCAGCAGTAAGGGGGCACTGGATACGCAGTATTTT
TRBV20-1	.	TRBJ1-1	.	CSARDSGPRAEAFF	TGCAGTGCTAGAGATTCTGGCCCAAGGGCTGAAGCTTTCTTT
TRBV4-1	TRBD1	TRBJ2-4	many	CASSHSKGTGDIQYF	TGCGCCAGCAGCCACTCCAAAGGGACAGGGGACATTCAGTACTTC
TRBV5-1	TRBD1	TRBJ1-4	.	CASSRTGTGEEKLFF	TGCGCCAGCAGCCGAACCGGGACAGGAGAGGAAAAACTGTTTTTT
TRBV15	.	TRBJ2-6	many	CATSPRSGANVLTF	TGTGCCACCAGCCCCCGGAGTGGGGCCAACGTCCTGACTTTC
TRBV6-5	.	TRBJ2-7	few	CASSYSPPGAADEQYF	TGTGCCAGCAGTTACTCGCCCCCGGGAGCGGCGGACGAGCAGTACTTC
TRBV7-2	.	TRBJ2-2	few	CASSLISTGELFF	TGTGCCAGCAGCTTAATATCTACCGGGGAGCTGTTTTTT
TRBV2	TRBD1	TRBJ1-6	.	CASRGQSYNSPLHF	TGTGCCAGCAGGGGACAGTCCTATAATTCACCCCTCCACTTT
TRBV7-9	.	TRBJ1-5	.	CASCRAAGQPQHF	TGTGCCAGCTGCCGGGCCGCTGGTCAGCCCCAGCATTTT
TRBV6-6	TRBD2	TRBJ2-2	.	CATASGAGGTGELFF	TGTGCCACCGCGTCGGGGGCGGGAGGAACGGGGGAGCTGTTTTTT
TRBV19	.	TRBJ2-4	.	CASSIDTGAVVDIQYF	TGTGCCAGTAGTATAGATACAGGTGCCGTGGTGGACATTCAGTACTTC
TRBV10-3	.	TRBJ1-2	.	CAISEDIGTYGYTF	TGTGCCATCAGTGAGGATATTGGGACGTATGGCTACACCTTC
TRBV5-6	TRBD1	TRBJ2-7	few	CASSSPDRGRYEQYF	TGTGCCAGCAGCTCGCCCGACAGGGGTCGGTACGAGCAGTACTTC
TRBV20-1	.	TRBJ2-3	few	CSAPRAGGDTQYF	TGCAGTGCTCCGAGGGCCGGGGGAGATACGCAGTATTTT
TRBV4-3	TRBD2	TRBJ2-1	few	CASNKNLRRENEQFF	TGCGCCAGCAACAAGAACCTACGGCGGGAGAATGAGCAGTTCTTC
TRBV5-6	.	TRBJ2-1	.	CASSGTPYNEQFF	TGTGCCAGCAGCGGGACACCTTACAATGAGCAGTTCTTC
TRBV6-1	TRBD1	TRBJ1-2	many	CATQGTGQNYGYTF	TGTGCCACCCAAGGGACAGGACAGAACTATGGCTACACCTTC